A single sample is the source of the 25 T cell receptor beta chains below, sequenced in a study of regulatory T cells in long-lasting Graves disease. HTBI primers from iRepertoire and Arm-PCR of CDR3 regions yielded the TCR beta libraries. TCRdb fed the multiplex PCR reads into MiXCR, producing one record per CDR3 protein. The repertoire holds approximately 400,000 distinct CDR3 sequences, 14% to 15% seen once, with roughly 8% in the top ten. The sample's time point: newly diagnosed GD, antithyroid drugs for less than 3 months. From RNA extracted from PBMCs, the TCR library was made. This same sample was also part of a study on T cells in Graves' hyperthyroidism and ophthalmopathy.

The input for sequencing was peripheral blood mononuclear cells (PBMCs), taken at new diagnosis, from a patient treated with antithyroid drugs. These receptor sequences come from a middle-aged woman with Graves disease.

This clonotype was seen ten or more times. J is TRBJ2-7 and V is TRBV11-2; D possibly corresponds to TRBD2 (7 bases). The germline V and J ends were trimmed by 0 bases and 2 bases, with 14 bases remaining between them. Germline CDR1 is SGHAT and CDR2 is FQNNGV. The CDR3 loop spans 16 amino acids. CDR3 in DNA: TGTGCCAGCAGCTTAGATAGAGGGGGAGGGGCCTACGAGCAGTACTTC. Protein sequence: CASSLDRGGGAYEQYF.

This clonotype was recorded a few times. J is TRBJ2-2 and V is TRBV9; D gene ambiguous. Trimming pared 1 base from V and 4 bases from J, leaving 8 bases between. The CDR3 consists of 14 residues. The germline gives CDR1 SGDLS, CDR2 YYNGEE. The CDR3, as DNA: TGTGCCAGCAGCGTATCAAGCGCCACCGGGGAGCTGTTTTTT. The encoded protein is CASSVSSATGELFF.

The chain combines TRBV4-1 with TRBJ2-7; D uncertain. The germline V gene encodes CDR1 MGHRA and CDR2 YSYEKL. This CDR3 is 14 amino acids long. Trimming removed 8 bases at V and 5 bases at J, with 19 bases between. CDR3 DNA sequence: TGCGCCAGCGGGGTTGGAATGGGTGTCCACGAGCAGTACTTC. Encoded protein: CASGVGMGVHEQYF.

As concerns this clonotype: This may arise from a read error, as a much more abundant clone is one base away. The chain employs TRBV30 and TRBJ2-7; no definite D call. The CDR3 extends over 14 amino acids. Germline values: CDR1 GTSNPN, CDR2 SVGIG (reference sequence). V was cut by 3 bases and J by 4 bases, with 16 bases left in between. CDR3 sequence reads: CAWSCFKPTYEQYF. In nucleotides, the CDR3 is TGTGCCTGGAGCTGTTTTAAACCTACGTACGAGCAGTACTTC.

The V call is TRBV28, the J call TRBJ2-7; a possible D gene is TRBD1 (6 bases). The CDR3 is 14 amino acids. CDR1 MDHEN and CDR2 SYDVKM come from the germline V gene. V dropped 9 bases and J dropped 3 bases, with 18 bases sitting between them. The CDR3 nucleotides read TGTGCCAGTGAGGGGGAAGGGAAAGGCTACGAGCAGTACTTC. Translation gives CASEGEGKGYEQYF.

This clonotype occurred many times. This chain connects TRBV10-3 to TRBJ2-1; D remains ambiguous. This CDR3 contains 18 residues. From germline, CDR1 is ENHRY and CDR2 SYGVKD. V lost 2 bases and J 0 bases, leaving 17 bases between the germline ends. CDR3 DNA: TGTGCCATCAGTGAGGCCCCTGGAGTTTCCCGCTCCTACAATGAGCAGTTCTTC. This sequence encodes CAISEAPGVSRSYNEQFF.

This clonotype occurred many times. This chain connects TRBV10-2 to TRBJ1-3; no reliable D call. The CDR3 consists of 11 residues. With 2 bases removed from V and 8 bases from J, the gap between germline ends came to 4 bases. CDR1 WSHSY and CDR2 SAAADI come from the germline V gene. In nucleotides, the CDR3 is TGCGCCAGCAGTGAGGCCGACACCATATATTTT. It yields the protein CASSEADTIYF.

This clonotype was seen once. The CDR3 DNA reads TGTGCCATCCGAGGACAGGGGGCCGCTGAAGCTTTCTTT. This gives the protein CAIRGQGAAEAFF. V is TRBV19 and J is TRBJ1-1, with TRBD1 matching 11 bases. Germline V CDR1 and CDR2: LNHDA, SQIVND (reference sequence). Trimming cost V 10 bases and J 6 bases; bases outside gene matches: 7. CDR3 length: 13 amino acids.

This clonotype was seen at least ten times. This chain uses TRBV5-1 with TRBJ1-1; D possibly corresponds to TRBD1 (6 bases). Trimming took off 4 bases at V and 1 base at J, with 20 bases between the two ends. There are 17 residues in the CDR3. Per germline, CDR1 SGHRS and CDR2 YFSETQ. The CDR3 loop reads CASSPNREFTPNTEAFF. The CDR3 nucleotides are TGCGCCAGCAGCCCTAACAGGGAGTTCACGCCGAACACTGAAGCTTTCTTT.

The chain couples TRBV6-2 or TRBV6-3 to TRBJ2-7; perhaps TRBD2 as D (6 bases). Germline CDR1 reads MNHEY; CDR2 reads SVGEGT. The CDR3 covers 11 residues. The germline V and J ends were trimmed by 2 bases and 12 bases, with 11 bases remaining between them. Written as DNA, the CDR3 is TGTGCCAGCAGTTACGGACGGGAGTCGTACTTC. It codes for CASSYGRESYF.

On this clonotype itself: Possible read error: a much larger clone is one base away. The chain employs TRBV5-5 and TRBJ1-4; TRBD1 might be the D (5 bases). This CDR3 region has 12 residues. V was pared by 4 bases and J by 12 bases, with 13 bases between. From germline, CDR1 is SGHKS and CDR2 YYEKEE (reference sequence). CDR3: CASSPLPGQLFF. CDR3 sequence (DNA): TGTGCCAGCAGCCCCCTACCGGGACAACTGTTTTTT.

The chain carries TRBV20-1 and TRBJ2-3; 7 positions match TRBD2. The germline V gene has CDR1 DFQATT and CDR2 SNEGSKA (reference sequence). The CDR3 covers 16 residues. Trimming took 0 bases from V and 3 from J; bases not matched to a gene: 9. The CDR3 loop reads CSARDPTSVITDTQYF. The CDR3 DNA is TGCAGTGCTAGAGATCCCACTAGCGTAATAACAGATACGCAGTATTTT.

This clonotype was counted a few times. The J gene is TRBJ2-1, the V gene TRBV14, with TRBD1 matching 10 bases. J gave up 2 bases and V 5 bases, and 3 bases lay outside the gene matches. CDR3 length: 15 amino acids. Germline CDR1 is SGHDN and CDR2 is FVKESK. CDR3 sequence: CASSRQGAAYNEQFF. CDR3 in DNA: TGTGCCAGCAGCAGACAGGGGGCCGCCTACAATGAGCAGTTCTTC.

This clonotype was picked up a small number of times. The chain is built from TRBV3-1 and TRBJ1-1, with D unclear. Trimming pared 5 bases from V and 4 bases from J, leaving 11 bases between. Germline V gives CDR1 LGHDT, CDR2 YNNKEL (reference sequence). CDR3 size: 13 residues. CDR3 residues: CASSTKVGTEAFF. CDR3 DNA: TGTGCCAGCAGCACAAAAGTGGGCACTGAAGCTTTCTTT. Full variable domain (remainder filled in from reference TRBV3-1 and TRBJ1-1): DTAVSQTPKYLVTQMGNDKSIKCEQNLGHDTMYWYKQDSKKFLKIMFSYNNKELIINETVPNRFSPKSPDKAHLNLHINSLELGDSAVYFCASSTKVGTEAFFGQGTRLTVV.

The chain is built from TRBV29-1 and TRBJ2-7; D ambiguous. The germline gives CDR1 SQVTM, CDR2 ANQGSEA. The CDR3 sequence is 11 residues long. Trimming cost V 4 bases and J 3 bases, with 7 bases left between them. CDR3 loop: CSVGGNYEQYF. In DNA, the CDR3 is TGCAGCGTTGGGGGTAACTACGAGCAGTACTTC.

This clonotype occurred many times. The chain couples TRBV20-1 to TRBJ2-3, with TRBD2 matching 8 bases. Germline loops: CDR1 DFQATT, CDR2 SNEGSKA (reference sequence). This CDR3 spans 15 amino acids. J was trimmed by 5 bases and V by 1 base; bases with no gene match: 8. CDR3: CSARVRGLGEDTQYF. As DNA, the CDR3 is TGCAGTGCTAGAGTAAGGGGACTAGGAGAAGATACGCAGTATTTT.

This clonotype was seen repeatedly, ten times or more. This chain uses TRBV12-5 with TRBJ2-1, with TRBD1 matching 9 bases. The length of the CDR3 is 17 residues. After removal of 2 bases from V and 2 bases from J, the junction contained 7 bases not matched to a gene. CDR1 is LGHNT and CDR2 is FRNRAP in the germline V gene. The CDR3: CASGLPRGTGTYNEQFF. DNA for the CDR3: TGTGCTAGTGGTTTGCCACGCGGGACAGGGACCTACAATGAGCAGTTCTTC.

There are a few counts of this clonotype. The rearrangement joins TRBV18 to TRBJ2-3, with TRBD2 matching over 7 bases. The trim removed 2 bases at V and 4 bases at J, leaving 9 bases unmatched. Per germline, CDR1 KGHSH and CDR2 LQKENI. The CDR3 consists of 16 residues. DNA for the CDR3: TGTGCCAGCTCACCAGGCGTTAGTCTAGCGGCAGATACGCAGTATTTT. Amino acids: CASSPGVSLAADTQYF. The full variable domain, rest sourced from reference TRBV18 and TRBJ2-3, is NAGVMQNPRHLVRRRGQEARLRCSPMKGHSHVYWYRQLPEEGLKFMVYLQKENIIDESGMPKERFSAEFPKEGPSILRIQQVVRGDSAAYFCASSPGVSLAADTQYFGPGTRLTVL.

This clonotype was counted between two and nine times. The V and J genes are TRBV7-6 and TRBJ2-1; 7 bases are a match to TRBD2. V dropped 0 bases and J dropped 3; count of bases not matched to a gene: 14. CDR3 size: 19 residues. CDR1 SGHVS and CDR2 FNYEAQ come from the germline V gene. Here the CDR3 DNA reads TGTGCCAGCAGCTTAGCTCCACCCCGGGTTAGCGGGTACTACAATGAGCAGTTCTTC. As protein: CASSLAPPRVSGYYNEQFF.

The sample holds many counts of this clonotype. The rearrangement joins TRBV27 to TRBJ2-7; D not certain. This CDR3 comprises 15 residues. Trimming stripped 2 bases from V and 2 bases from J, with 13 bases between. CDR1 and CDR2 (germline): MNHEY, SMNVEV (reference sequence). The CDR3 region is CASSLGPQATYEQYF. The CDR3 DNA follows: TGTGCCAGCAGTTTAGGCCCTCAGGCCACCTACGAGCAGTACTTC.

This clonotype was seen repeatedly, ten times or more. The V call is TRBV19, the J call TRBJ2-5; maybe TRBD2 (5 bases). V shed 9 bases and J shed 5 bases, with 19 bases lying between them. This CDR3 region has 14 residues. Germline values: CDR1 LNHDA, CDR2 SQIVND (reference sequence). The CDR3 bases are TGTGCCAGCCGAGGGTCCCACTCGGGGGAGACCCAGTACTTC. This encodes CASRGSHSGETQYF.

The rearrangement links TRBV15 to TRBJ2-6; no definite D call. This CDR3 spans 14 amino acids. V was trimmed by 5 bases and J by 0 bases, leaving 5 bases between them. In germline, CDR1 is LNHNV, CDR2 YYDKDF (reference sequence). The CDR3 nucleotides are TGTGCCACCAGCCCGACCTCTGGGGCCAACGTCCTGACTTTC. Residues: CATSPTSGANVLTF. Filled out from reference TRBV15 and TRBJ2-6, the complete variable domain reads DAMVIQNPRYQVTQFGKPVTLSCSQTLNHNVMYWYQQKSSQAPKLLFHYYDKDFNNEADTPDNFQSRRPNTSFCFLDIRSPGLGDTAMYLCATSPTSGANVLTFGAGSRLTVL.

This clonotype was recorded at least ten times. Here the CDR3 reads CSARGGSGRARNTDTQYF. Written as DNA, the CDR3 is TGCAGTGCTAGAGGGGGTAGCGGGAGGGCCCGGAACACAGATACGCAGTATTTT. This rearrangement joins TRBV20-1 to TRBJ2-3, with 11 positions matching TRBD2. The CDR3 totals 18 residues. V shed 1 base and J 2 bases; nucleotides not matched to a gene: 11. The germline CDR1 and CDR2 sequences are DFQATT and SNEGSKA (reference sequence).

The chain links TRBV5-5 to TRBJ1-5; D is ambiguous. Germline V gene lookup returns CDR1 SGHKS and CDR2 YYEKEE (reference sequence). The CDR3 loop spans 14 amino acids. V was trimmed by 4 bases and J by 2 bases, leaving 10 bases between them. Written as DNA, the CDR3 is TGTGCCAGCAGCCAAAGCGGGGGCAATCAGCCCCAGCATTTT. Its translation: CASSQSGGNQPQHF.

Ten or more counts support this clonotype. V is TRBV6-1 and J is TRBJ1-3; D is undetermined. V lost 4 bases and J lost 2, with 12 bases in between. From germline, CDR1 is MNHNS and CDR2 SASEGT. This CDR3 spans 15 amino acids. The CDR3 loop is CASSGGVRPGNTIYF. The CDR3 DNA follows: TGTGCCAGCAGTGGCGGAGTGAGACCTGGAAACACCATATATTTT.